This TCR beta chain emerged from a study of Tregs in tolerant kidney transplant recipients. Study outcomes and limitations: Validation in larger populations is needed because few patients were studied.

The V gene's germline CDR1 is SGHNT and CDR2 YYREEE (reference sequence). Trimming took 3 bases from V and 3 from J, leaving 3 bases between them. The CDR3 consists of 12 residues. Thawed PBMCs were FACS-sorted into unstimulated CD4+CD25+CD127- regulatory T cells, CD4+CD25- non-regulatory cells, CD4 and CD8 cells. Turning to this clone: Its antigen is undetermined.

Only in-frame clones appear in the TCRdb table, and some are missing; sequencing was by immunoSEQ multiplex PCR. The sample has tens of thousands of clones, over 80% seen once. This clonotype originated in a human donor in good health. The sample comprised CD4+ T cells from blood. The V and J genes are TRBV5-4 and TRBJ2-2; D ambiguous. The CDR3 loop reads CASSSDTGELFF. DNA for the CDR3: TGTGCCAGCAGCTCCGACACCGGGGAGCTGTTTTTT.